These 16 T cell receptor beta chains were sequenced from one sample in a study of T cell responses to AZD1222 COVID-19 vaccine. The assay was immunoSEQ multiplex PCR, and TCRdb's table has in-frame clones only and misses some. The sample yields under 140,000 clones, 87% seen once. Sequencing used peripheral blood, obtained on day 0 of AZD1222 vaccination. The receptors derive from an adult in good health.

The rearrangement joins TRBV5-1 to TRBJ2-7; 7 bases are shared with TRBD1. The CDR3 loop spans 13 amino acids. Looked up from germline, CDR1 is SGHRS and CDR2 is YFSETQ. The J segment lost 7 bases and the V segment lost 4 bases, leaving 8 bases of the junction unmatched. CDR3 protein: CASSLGDRREQYF. CDR3 DNA: TGCGCCAGCAGCCTGGGGGACAGAAGGGAGCAGTACTTC. The full variable domain, its missing parts supplied by reference TRBV5-1 and TRBJ2-7, is KAGVTQTPRYLIKTRGQQVTLSCSPISGHRSVSWYQQTPGQGLQFLFEYFSETQRNKGNFPGRFSGRQFSNSRSEMNVSTLELGDSALYLCASSLGDRREQYFGPGTRLTVT.

This chain uses TRBV2 with TRBJ2-3; 12 nucleotides agree with TRBD1. V shed 2 bases, J shed 1 base, and the junction held 22 bases outside the gene matches. The germline gives CDR1 SNHLY, CDR2 FYNNEI. This CDR3 contains 23 residues. The CDR3 reads CASSELPPRRGTGGYSRTDTQYF. CDR3 DNA: TGTGCCAGCAGTGAATTACCCCCGCGCCGTGGGACAGGGGGCTACTCTCGCACAGATACGCAGTATTTT.

In this sample, this clone turned up once. The chain uses TRBV5-1 and TRBJ1-1, with 7 bases matching TRBD1. The V gene's germline CDR1 is SGHRS and CDR2 YFSETQ. Losses at the gene ends were 3 bases for V and 1 base for J; bases not matched to a gene: 6. The CDR3 spans 15 residues. CDR3 DNA sequence: TGCGCCAGCAGCTCAGGGGGAAGGGAGAACACTGAAGCTTTCTTT. It yields the protein CASSSGGRENTEAFF.

This sequence joins TRBV7-9 and TRBJ2-5, with D perhaps matching TRBD1 or TRBD2 (5 bases each). Germline CDR1 reads SEHNR; CDR2 reads FQNEAQ (reference sequence). The CDR3 length is 13 residues. V was clipped by 5 bases and J by 5 bases, with 12 bases between them. CDR3 coding DNA: TGTGCCAGCAGCCTGGGGACCCGGGAGACCCAGTACTTC. Translation: CASSLGTRETQYF.

The rearrangement links TRBV7-8 to TRBJ2-3; tentative D call: TRBD2 (7 bases). The germline V and J ends were trimmed by 1 base and 6 bases, with 11 bases remaining between them. Germline V gene data show CDR1 as SGHVS and CDR2 as FQNEAQ. The CDR3 totals 14 residues. As DNA, the CDR3 is TGTGCCAGCAGCTTAGTACGCGGGGGCGATACGCAGTATTTT. This encodes CASSLVRGGDTQYF.

The J gene is TRBJ2-1, the V gene TRBV7-3; D is uncertain. V was pared by 5 bases and J by 3 bases, with 8 bases between. Germline V CDR1 and CDR2: SGHTA, FQGTGA. The CDR3 has 13 amino acids. CDR3 bases: TGTGCCAGCAGCCAGTCGAGCTACAATGAGCAGTTCTTC. Its translation: CASSQSSYNEQFF.

The chain employs TRBV29-1 and TRBJ1-4; a possible D gene is TRBD1 (6 bases). V lost 5 bases and J lost 0, with 16 bases in between. From germline, CDR1 is SQVTM and CDR2 ANQGSEA. CDR3 length: 16 amino acids. CDR3 coding DNA: TGCAGCGTTATCCTGGGACATCTTGCAACTAATGAAAAACTGTTTTTT. This encodes CSVILGHLATNEKLFF.

This clone showed up just once. The chain joins TRBV18 to TRBJ2-3, with D possibly called TRBD1 or TRBD2 (6 bases each). Between the trimmed V and J ends, which lost 0 bases and 4 bases, there was a span of 20 bases. Germline-derived CDR1 and CDR2 are KGHSH and LQKENI. The CDR3 runs 18 residues. In nucleotides, the CDR3 is TGTGCCAGCTCACCACCGAATAGATGGGGGGCCGGGGCAGATACGCAGTATTTT. It encodes CASSPPNRWGAGADTQYF.

The rearrangement links TRBV28 to TRBJ1-1; D not resolved. V shed 6 bases and J shed 7 bases, with 9 bases lying between them. Per the germline V gene, CDR1 is MDHEN and CDR2 is SYDVKM. The CDR3 consists of 11 residues. The CDR3 DNA sequence: TGTGCCAGCAGATCCAACGGTGAAGCTTTCTTT. It codes for CASRSNGEAFF.

The chain joins TRBV7-8 to TRBJ2-1; 8 bases line up with TRBD1. CDR3 size: 15 residues. V trimming: 5 bases; J trimming: 6 bases; junction bases outside the gene matches: 9. In germline, CDR1 is SGHVS, CDR2 FQNEAQ. The CDR3 sequence is CASSLVRGQGNEQFF. Here the CDR3 DNA reads TGTGCCAGCAGCCTAGTGAGAGGACAGGGCAATGAGCAGTTCTTC.

The V gene is TRBV19, the J gene TRBJ1-2; D is ambiguous. The CDR3 runs 14 residues. Per germline, CDR1 LNHDA and CDR2 SQIVND (reference sequence). V lost 5 bases and J 1 base, leaving 11 bases between the germline ends. The CDR3, as DNA: TGTGCCAGTAGTGTGCCCGGAATTAACTATGGCTACACCTTC. Its translation is CASSVPGINYGYTF. The full variable domain, completed using reference TRBV19 and TRBJ1-2, is DGGITQSPKYLFRKEGQNVTLSCEQNLNHDAMYWYRQDPGQGLRLIYYSQIVNDFQKGDIAEGYSVSREKKESFPLTVTSAQKNPTAFYLCASSVPGINYGYTFGSGTRLTVV.

V gene TRBV27 combines with J gene TRBJ2-5; D gene ambiguous. This CDR3 has 12 residues. Trimming stripped 2 bases from V and 0 bases from J, with 1 base between. CDR1 is MNHEY, CDR2 SMNVEV, per germline (reference sequence). For the CDR3, the DNA is TGTGCCAGCAGTTTACACCAAGAGACCCAGTACTTC. Amino acid sequence: CASSLHQETQYF.

This clone occurred once. The V gene is TRBV7-3, the J gene TRBJ2-1; 9 bases are shared with TRBD2. Losses at the gene ends were 0 bases for V and 5 bases for J; bases not matched to a gene: 5. The CDR3 has 16 residues. From germline, CDR1 is SGHTA and CDR2 FQGTGA. The CDR3 DNA reads as TGTGCCAGCAGCTTAACGTTAGGCGGGAGGGACAATGAGCAGTTCTTC. It translates to CASSLTLGGRDNEQFF.

The V call is TRBV21-1, the J call TRBJ1-2. TRBV21-1 is a known pseudogene. This CDR3 spans 12 amino acids. Written as DNA, the CDR3 is TGTGTCAGCAGCAGGCAGGCGGAAGGCTACACCTTC. This codes for CVSSRQAEGYTF.

The chain is built from TRBV5-1 and TRBJ2-4; D ambiguous. Trimming cost V 0 bases and J 5 bases, with 6 bases left between them. This CDR3 is built from 13 residues. Germline V gives CDR1 SGHRS, CDR2 YFSETQ. CDR3 residues: CASSLGQENIQYF. The CDR3 coding sequence is TGCGCCAGCAGCTTGGGGCAGGAAAACATTCAGTACTTC. Looking up the rest from reference TRBV5-1 and TRBJ2-4 gives the full variable domain: KAGVTQTPRYLIKTRGQQVTLSCSPISGHRSVSWYQQTPGQGLQFLFEYFSETQRNKGNFPGRFSGRQFSNSRSEMNVSTLELGDSALYLCASSLGQENIQYFGAGTRLSVL.

V and J are TRBV28 and TRBJ1-2, with D maybe TRBD1 (5 bases). This CDR3 contains 17 residues. CDR1 and CDR2 from the germline V gene are MDHEN and SYDVKM. Deletions cut 6 bases from V and 6 bases from J, with 26 bases between. DNA of the CDR3: TGTGCCAGCAGACTGTACCCTCGAACGGGGGTCCGAAATGGCTACACCTTC. Its protein product is CASRLYPRTGVRNGYTF.